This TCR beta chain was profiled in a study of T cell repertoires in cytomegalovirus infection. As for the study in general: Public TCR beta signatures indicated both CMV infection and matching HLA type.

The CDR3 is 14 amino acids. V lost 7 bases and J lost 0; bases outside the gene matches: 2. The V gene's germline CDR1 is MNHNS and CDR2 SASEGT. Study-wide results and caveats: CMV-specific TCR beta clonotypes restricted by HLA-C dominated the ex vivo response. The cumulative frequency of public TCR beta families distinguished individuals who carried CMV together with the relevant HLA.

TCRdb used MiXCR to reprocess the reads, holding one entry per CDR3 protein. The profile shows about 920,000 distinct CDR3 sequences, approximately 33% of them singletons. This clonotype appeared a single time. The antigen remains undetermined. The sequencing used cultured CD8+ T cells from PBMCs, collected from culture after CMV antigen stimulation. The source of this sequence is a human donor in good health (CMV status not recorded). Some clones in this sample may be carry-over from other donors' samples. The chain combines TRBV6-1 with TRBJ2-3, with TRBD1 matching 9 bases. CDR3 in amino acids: CASTGTGSTDTQYF. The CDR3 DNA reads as TGTGCCAGCACCGGGACAGGGAGCACAGATACGCAGTATTTT.